This record concerns one T cell receptor (beta chain) sequence. This sample stems from a study of T cell changes during pregnancy in multiple sclerosis. V lost 3 bases, J lost 6 bases, and 16 bases lay in between. Germline V gene sequence: CDR1 SGDLS, CDR2 YYNGEE. The CDR3 runs 15 residues. Clones were read by immunoSEQ multiplex PCR, and TCRdb kept only the in-frame ones, dropping some. The top ten clones hold around 2.9% of a sample with tens of thousands of clones, roughly 90% of them seen once. The chain links TRBV9 to TRBJ1-5, with a possible D match to TRBD1 (6 bases). This clonotype originated in a female donor with multiple sclerosis, enrolled in a pregnancy study. The specimen was CD8+ T cells from peripheral blood mononuclear cells, collected before pregnancy. CDR3: CASSGGVGASQPQHF. Written as DNA, the CDR3 is TGTGCCAGCAGCGGAGGGGTGGGGGCGAGTCAGCCCCAGCATTTT.